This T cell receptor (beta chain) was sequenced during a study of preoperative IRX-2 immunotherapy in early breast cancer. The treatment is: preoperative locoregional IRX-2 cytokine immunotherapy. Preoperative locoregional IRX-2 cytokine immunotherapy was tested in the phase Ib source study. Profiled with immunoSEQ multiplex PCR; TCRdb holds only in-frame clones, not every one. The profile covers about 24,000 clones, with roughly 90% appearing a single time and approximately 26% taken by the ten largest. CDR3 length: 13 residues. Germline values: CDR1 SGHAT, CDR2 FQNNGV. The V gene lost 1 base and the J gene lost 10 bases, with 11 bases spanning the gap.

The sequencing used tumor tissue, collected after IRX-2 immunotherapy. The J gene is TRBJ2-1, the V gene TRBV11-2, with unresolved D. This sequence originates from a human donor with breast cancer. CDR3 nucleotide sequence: TGTGCCAGCAGCTTAGGGCAGGCCGGGGAGCAGTTCTTC. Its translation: CASSLGQAGEQFF.